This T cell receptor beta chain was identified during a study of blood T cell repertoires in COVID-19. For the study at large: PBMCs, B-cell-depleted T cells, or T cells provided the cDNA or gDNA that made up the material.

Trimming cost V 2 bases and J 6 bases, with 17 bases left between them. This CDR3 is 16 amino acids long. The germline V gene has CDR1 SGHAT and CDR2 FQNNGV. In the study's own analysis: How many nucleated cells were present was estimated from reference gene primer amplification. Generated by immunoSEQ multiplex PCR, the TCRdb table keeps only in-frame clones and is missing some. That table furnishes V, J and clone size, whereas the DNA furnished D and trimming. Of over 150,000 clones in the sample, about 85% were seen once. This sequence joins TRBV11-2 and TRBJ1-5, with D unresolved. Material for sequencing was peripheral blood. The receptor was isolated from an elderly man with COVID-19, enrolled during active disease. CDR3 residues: CASSLSGSVYGQPQHF. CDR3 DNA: TGTGCCAGCAGCTTAAGCGGGTCGGTGTACGGTCAGCCCCAGCATTTT.